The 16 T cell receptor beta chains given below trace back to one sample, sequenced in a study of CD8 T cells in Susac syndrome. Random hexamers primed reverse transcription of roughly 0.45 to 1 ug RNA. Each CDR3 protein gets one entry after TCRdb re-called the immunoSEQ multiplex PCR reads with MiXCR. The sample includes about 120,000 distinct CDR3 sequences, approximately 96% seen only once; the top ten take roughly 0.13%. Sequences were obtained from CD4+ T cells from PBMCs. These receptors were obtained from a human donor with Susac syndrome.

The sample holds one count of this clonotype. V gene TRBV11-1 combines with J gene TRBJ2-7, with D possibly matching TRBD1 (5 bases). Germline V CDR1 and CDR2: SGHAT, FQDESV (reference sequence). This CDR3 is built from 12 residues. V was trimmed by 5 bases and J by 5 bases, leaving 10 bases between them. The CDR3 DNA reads TGTGCCAGCAGCCCAGACAGAGACGAGCAGTACTTC. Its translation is CASSPDRDEQYF.

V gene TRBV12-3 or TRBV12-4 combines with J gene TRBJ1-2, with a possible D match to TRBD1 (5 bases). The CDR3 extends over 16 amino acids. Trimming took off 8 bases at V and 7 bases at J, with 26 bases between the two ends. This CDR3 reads CASGLLSFGRAVGYTF. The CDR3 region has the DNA TGTGCCAGCGGATTACTATCCTTTGGCAGGGCGGTTGGCTACACCTTC.

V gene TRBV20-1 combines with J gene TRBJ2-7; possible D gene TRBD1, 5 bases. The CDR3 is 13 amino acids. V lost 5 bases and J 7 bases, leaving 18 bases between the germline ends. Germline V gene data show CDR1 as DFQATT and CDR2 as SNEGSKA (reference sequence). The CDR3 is CSAVWPGIGEQYF. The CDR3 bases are TGCAGTGCTGTCTGGCCAGGGATAGGGGAGCAGTACTTC.

The CDR3 region has the DNA TGCAGCGTAACCAGGGACAGGGGGCAAGAGACCCAGTACTTC. Amino acids: CSVTRDRGQETQYF. This chain joins TRBV29-1 and TRBJ2-5; TRBD1 aligns across 11 bases. The CDR3 totals 14 residues. V lost 6 bases and J lost 2; bases outside the gene matches: 5. CDR1 is SQVTM, CDR2 ANQGSEA, per germline.

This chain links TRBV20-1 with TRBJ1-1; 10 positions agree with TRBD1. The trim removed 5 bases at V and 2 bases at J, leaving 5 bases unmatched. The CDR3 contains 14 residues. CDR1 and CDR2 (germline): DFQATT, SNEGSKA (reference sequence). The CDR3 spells CSADWDRGNTEAFF. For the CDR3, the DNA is TGCAGTGCTGACTGGGACAGGGGTAACACTGAAGCTTTCTTT.

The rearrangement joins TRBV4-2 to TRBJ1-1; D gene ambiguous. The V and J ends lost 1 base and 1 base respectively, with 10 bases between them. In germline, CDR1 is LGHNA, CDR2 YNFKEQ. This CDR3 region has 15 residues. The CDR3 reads CASSQAGGRNTEAFF. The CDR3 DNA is TGTGCCAGCAGCCAAGCCGGAGGGCGGAACACTGAAGCTTTCTTT.

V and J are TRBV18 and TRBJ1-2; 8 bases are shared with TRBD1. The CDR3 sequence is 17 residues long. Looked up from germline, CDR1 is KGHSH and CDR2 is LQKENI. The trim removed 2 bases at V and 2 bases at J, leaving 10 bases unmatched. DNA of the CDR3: TGTGCCAGCTCACCAGGTAGGGACAGGATGGACAACTATGGCTACACCTTC. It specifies CASSPGRDRMDNYGYTF.

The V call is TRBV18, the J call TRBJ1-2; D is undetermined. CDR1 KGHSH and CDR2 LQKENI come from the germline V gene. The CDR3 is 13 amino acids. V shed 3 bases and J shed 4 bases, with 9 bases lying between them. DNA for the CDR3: TGTGCCAGCTCACCCTCCAGGACCTATGGCTACACCTTC. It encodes CASSPSRTYGYTF.

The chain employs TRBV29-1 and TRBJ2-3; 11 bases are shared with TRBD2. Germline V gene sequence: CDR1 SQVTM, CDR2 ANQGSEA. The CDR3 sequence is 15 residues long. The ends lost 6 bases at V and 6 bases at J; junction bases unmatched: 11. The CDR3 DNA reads TGCAGCGTCGCCGGGACTAGCGGAGGGACGGATACGCAGTATTTT. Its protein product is CSVAGTSGGTDTQYF.

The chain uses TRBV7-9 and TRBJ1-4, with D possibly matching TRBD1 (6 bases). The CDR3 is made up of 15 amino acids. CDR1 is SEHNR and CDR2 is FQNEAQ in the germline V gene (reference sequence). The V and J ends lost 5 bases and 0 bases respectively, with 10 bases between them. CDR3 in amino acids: CASSGGRTTNEKLFF. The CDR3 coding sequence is TGTGCCAGCAGCGGGGGCCGAACAACTAATGAAAAACTGTTTTTT.

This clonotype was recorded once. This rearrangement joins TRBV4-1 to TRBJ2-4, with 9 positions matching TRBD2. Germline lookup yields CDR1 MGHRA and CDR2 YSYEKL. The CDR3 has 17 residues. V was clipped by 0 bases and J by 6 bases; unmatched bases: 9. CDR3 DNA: TGCGCCAGCAGCCAAGAAGAGGCTAGCGGGACCCTAAACATTCAGTACTTC. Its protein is CASSQEEASGTLNIQYF.

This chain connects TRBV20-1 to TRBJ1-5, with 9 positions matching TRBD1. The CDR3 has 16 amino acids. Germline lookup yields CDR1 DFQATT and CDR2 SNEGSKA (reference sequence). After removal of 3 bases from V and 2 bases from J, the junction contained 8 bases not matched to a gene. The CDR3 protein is CSASRDREMRNQPQHF. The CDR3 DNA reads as TGCAGTGCTAGCCGGGACAGGGAGATGCGCAATCAGCCCCAGCATTTT.

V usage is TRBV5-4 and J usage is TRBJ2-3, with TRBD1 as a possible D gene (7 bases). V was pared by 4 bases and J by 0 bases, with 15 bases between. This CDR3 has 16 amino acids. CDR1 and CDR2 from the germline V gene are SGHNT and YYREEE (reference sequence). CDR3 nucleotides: TGTGCCAGCAGCCCTCTGACAGGGAGGAGCACAGATACGCAGTATTTT. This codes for CASSPLTGRSTDTQYF.

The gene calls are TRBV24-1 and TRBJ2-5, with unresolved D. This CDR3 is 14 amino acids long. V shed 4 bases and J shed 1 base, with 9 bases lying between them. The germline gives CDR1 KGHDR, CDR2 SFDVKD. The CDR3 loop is CATSDSTSQETQYF. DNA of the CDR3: TGTGCCACCAGTGACTCGACAAGCCAAGAGACCCAGTACTTC.

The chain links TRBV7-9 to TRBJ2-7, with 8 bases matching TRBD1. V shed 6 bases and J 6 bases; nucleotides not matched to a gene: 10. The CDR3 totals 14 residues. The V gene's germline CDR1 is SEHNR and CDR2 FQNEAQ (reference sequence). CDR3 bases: TGTGCCAGCAGATCCCAAGGGACAGGCTCCGAGCAGTACTTC. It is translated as CASRSQGTGSEQYF.

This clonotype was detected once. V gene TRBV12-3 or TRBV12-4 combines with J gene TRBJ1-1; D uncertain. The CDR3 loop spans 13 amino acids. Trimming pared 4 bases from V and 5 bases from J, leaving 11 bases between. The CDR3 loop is CASSSILGTEAFF. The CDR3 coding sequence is TGTGCCAGCAGTTCTATCCTCGGGACTGAAGCTTTCTTT.